This TCR beta chain was observed in a study of T cell responses to AZD1222 COVID-19 vaccine. Study overall: Second-dose schedules of about 4 or about 12 weeks were combined. Study observations and caveats: None of the repertoires were sampled until the peak T cell response had passed. At study baseline, merely a handful of AZD1222 recipients were seropositive.

TCRdb's copy holds only in-frame clones and misses some; the assay was immunoSEQ multiplex PCR. The data hold about 120,000 clones, with roughly 85% observed a single time. Germline assignment: CDR1 SGHTA and CDR2 FQGNSA. The CDR3 sequence is 14 residues long. V lost 5 bases to trimming and J lost 5 bases, with 13 bases between them. Details on this clone: The target antigen is unknown.

This clonotype was obtained from an adult in good health. This chain joins TRBV7-2 and TRBJ1-5, with TRBD1 as a possible D gene (6 bases). The sequences come from peripheral blood, collected on day 0 of AZD1222 vaccination. The DNA for the CDR3 is TGTGCCAGCAGCCTGGCGGGGGCCCATCAGCCCCAGCATTTT. Protein: CASSLAGAHQPQHF.